The clone carrying this TCR beta chain was observed a few times. The antigen is unknown. The data belong to a study of shared clonotypes between healthy human individuals. Across the whole study: CD4 naive cells filled three plates per donor, CD4 memory three, CD8 naive two and CD8 memory one. Notes on the study in general: When compared with the clonotypes that were shared by all four sorted-subset donors, the non-shared clonotypes turned out to have lower generation probabilities. Represented genetic and exposure-history diversity was restricted by having few donors. The naive CD4 repertoires of a few donors were compared, and about 5% of clonotypes were shared.

The CDR3 is 15 residues long. J was trimmed by 5 bases and V by 4 bases; bases with no gene match: 10. Germline lookup yields CDR1 SGHRS and CDR2 YFSETQ. Using immunoSEQ multiplex PCR, the repertoire was profiled, and TCRdb retains in-frame clones only, with some absent. This repertoire shows over 2 million clones, about 94% found once; its top ten account for roughly 1.1%. Terminally differentiated effector memory CD45RA+ cells were left out of the naive CD8 fraction, which was CD45RO-negative and positively selected for CCR7. The sequencing sample was made of naive CD8+ T cells sorted from blood. The chain recombines TRBV5-1 with TRBJ2-7, with 9 bases identical to TRBD2. This clonotype was obtained from a man aged 18-30 years in good health. CDR3 sequence (DNA): TGCGCCAGCAGCGATGGGACTAGCACTCGGAACGAGCAGTACTTC. Translation: CASSDGTSTRNEQYF. Complete variable domain (other parts from reference TRBV5-1 and TRBJ2-7): KAGVTQTPRYLIKTRGQQVTLSCSPISGHRSVSWYQQTPGQGLQFLFEYFSETQRNKGNFPGRFSGRQFSNSRSEMNVSTLELGDSALYLCASSDGTSTRNEQYFGPGTRLTVT.